This passage covers 21 T cell receptor beta chains from one sample sequenced in a study of shared clonotypes between healthy human individuals. Naive CD8 populations comprised CD45RO-negative cells positively selected for CCR7, excluding terminally differentiated effector memory CD45RA+ cells. TCRdb's copy holds only in-frame clones and misses some; the assay was immunoSEQ multiplex PCR. The sample consists of roughly 2 million clones, roughly 95% of them appearing once. The specimen sequenced was naive CD8+ T cells sorted from blood. Receptors were obtained from a man in his late teens or twenties in good health.

The chain combines TRBV6-4 with TRBJ2-7; 8 nucleotides line up with TRBD1. Losses at the gene ends were 2 bases for V and 2 bases for J; bases not matched to a gene: 5. CDR3 length equals 15 residues. Germline V CDR1 and CDR2: MRHNA, SNTAGT. The CDR3 here is CASSDPGTGPYEQYF. The DNA of the CDR3 is TGTGCCAGCAGTGACCCCGGGACAGGACCCTACGAGCAGTACTTC.

The CDR3 nucleotides are TGCGCCAGCAGTGAGTTGCAGGGGTTGTGGGTAGAGCAGTTCTTC. Translated: CASSELQGLWVEQFF. This sequence joins TRBV10-2 and TRBJ2-1; TRBD1 is a possible D gene (6 bases). The CDR3 is made up of 15 amino acids. Germline values: CDR1 WSHSY, CDR2 SAAADI. V shed 1 base and J shed 10 bases, with 17 bases lying between them.

The chain joins TRBV9 to TRBJ2-2; 10 positions agree with TRBD2. Germline lookup yields CDR1 SGDLS and CDR2 YYNGEE. The CDR3 length is 16 residues. The V gene end was trimmed by 0 bases and the J gene end by 5 bases; junction bases not matched to a gene: 4. CDR3 residues: CASSVGLAGGTGELFF. CDR3 sequence (DNA): TGTGCCAGCAGCGTAGGGTTAGCGGGGGGAACCGGGGAGCTGTTTTTT.

Concerning this clone itself: Other DNA sequences from this sample encode an identical CDR3 as well. V and J are TRBV30 and TRBJ1-1, with no clear D. The CDR3 totals 12 residues. V was shortened by 0 bases and J by 1 base, with 3 bases between the two germline ends. Looked up from germline, CDR1 is GTSNPN and CDR2 is SVGIG (reference sequence). CDR3 sequence reads: CAWSVSNTEAFF. For the CDR3, the DNA is TGTGCCTGGAGTGTATCGAACACTGAAGCTTTCTTT.

The chain employs TRBV7-8 and TRBJ2-7; 13 bases fit TRBD2. This CDR3 region has 15 residues. Trimming at V came to 0 bases and at J to 7 bases, leaving 3 bases not matched to a gene. Germline V CDR1 and CDR2: SGHVS, FQNEAQ. CDR3 amino acids: CASSLAGLAGREQYF. Here the CDR3 DNA reads TGTGCCAGCAGCTTAGCGGGACTAGCGGGGAGGGAGCAGTACTTC.

The gene calls are TRBV10-3 and TRBJ2-2, with 8 bases that match TRBD2. CDR1 and CDR2 (germline): ENHRY, SYGVKD. V shed 6 bases and J 0 bases; nucleotides not matched to a gene: 12. The CDR3 length is 18 residues. In DNA, the CDR3 is TGTGCCATCAGCCCTCCGCCGGGAGGGCAGTCGAACACCGGGGAGCTGTTTTTT. Translation: CAISPPPGGQSNTGELFF.

The rearrangement joins TRBV27 to TRBJ2-5; 9 positions match TRBD2. Germline CDR1 and CDR2: MNHEY and SMNVEV (reference sequence). Unmatched junction bases numbered 9, after V lost 5 bases and J lost 2 bases. CDR3 length equals 16 residues. In DNA form, the CDR3 reads TGTGCCAGCAGTCCATCTAGCGGGGAGAAACAAGAGACCCAGTACTTC. This codes for CASSPSSGEKQETQYF.

The chain uses TRBV30 and TRBJ2-7; maybe TRBD2 (6 bases). Germline V gene sequence: CDR1 GTSNPN, CDR2 SVGIG (reference sequence). The length of the CDR3 is 16 residues. V gave up 5 bases and J gave up 2 bases, with 22 bases separating them. The CDR3 spells CAWEPGSAGQPYEQYF. In nucleotides, the CDR3 is TGTGCCTGGGAACCCGGGAGTGCGGGGCAACCCTACGAGCAGTACTTC.

The chain carries TRBV6-5 and TRBJ2-5, with D unresolved. From germline, CDR1 is MNHEY and CDR2 SVGAGI. The CDR3 contains 13 residues. Trimming left V 2 bases short and J 3 bases short, with 7 bases between. Written as DNA, the CDR3 is TGTGCCAGCAGTTACCCAAATGAAGAGACCCAGTACTTC. It yields the protein CASSYPNEETQYF.

With respect to this clone: A read error may account for a junction end that differs from germline. The V and J genes are TRBV27 and TRBJ2-7, with D possibly being TRBD2 (5 bases). The CDR3 covers 13 residues. Germline assignment: CDR1 MNHEY and CDR2 SMNVEV (reference sequence). The CDR3 sequence: CASSTTKGPERYF. CDR3 bases: TGTGCCAGCAGTACGACTAAAGGACCCGAGCGGTACTTC.

The chain uses TRBV28 and TRBJ1-1; D is perhaps TRBD1 (5 bases). This CDR3 is 16 amino acids long. The V gene's germline CDR1 is MDHEN and CDR2 SYDVKM. The V end was cut by 4 bases, the J end by 3 bases, with 18 bases between. Written as DNA, the CDR3 is TGTGCCAGCAGTTCCCGCGGGGAGGGGCTGGACACTGAAGCTTTCTTT. Its translation is CASSSRGEGLDTEAFF.

V usage is TRBV7-9 and J usage is TRBJ2-7; 10 positions agree with TRBD1. Germline-derived CDR1 and CDR2 are SEHNR and FQNEAQ (reference sequence). Germline trimming cut 0 bases from V and 3 bases from J; bases unmatched to any gene: 11. The CDR3 runs to 18 residues. The CDR3 coding sequence is TGTGCCAGCAGCTTAGCGAACCAGGGACAGGGGCTTCTCTACGAGCAGTACTTC. This gives the protein CASSLANQGQGLLYEQYF.

V gene TRBV6-5 combines with J gene TRBJ1-5; 9 nucleotides line up with TRBD1. CDR3 size: 15 residues. V shed 4 bases and J 6 bases; nucleotides not matched to a gene: 7. Germline-derived CDR1 and CDR2 are MNHEY and SVGAGI. Written as DNA, the CDR3 is TGTGCCAGCAGTTTCACAGGGGGCTATGGTCAGCCCCAGCATTTT. Translation: CASSFTGGYGQPQHF.

V is TRBV6-5 and J is TRBJ2-3; 9 bases map to TRBD2. The V and J ends lost 6 bases and 5 bases, in that order; junction bases with no gene match: 6. CDR3 length equals 14 residues. CDR1 MNHEY and CDR2 SVGAGI come from the germline V gene. CDR3 region: CASRSGGPGDTQYF. CDR3 bases: TGTGCCAGCAGAAGCGGGGGGCCTGGAGATACGCAGTATTTT.

The chain employs TRBV27 and TRBJ1-5; the D gene is possibly TRBD1 (6 bases). V shed 0 bases and J shed 4 bases, with 13 bases lying between them. CDR1 is MNHEY and CDR2 is SMNVEV in the germline V gene (reference sequence). The CDR3 contains 16 residues. In DNA, the CDR3 is TGTGCCAGCAGTTTATCATTCGGGACACAGAATCAGCCCCAGCATTTT. Translating it yields CASSLSFGTQNQPQHF.

The gene calls are TRBV27 and TRBJ2-7, with 7 positions matching TRBD1. The germline V gene encodes CDR1 MNHEY and CDR2 SMNVEV (reference sequence). After removal of 3 bases from V and 4 bases from J, the junction contained 6 bases not matched to a gene. The CDR3 consists of 14 residues. The CDR3 nucleotides are TGTGCCAGCAGTTTCCGAGGGGGCGTTTACGAGCAGTACTTC. Encoded protein: CASSFRGGVYEQYF.

This clone came up a few times. V is TRBV4-1 and J is TRBJ2-7; unclear D gene. CDR1 and CDR2 (germline): MGHRA, YSYEKL. The CDR3 runs 14 residues. V was cut by 4 bases and J by 3 bases, with 13 bases left in between. CDR3 region: CASSPDPGYYEQYF. CDR3 in DNA: TGCGCCAGCAGCCCAGACCCAGGCTACTACGAGCAGTACTTC.

This chain joins TRBV27 and TRBJ2-7; D remains unclear. Germline V gene lookup returns CDR1 MNHEY and CDR2 SMNVEV (reference sequence). The V end was cut by 3 bases, the J end by 2 bases, with 11 bases between. This CDR3 has 14 amino acids. This CDR3 reads CASSLVGLPYEQYF. The CDR3, as DNA: TGTGCCAGCAGTTTGGTGGGTCTCCCCTACGAGCAGTACTTC.

This clone was detected only once. The gene calls are TRBV7-8 and TRBJ2-3; D not resolved. Trimming took 5 bases from V and 13 from J, leaving 7 bases between them. This CDR3 comprises 9 residues. Germline V gene data show CDR1 as SGHVS and CDR2 as FQNEAQ. CDR3 bases: TGTGCCAGCAGCCCGGAAGAGTATTTT. Its translation: CASSPEEYF.

The rearrangement links TRBV7-9 to TRBJ1-6; 12 bases are shared with TRBD1. The ends lost 3 bases at V and 8 bases at J; junction bases unmatched: 2. The CDR3 contains 15 residues. Germline loops: CDR1 SEHNR, CDR2 FQNEAQ (reference sequence). The CDR3 bases are TGTGCCAGCAGCTTCGGGACAGGGGGCGATTCACCCCTCCACTTT. Its translation is CASSFGTGGDSPLHF.

The J gene is TRBJ2-3, the V gene TRBV28; a weak D match, TRBD2 (6 bases). The CDR3 has 15 amino acids. V was shortened by 2 bases and J by 3 bases, with 12 bases between the two germline ends. Germline loops: CDR1 MDHEN, CDR2 SYDVKM. The DNA for the CDR3 is TGTGCCAGCAGTTTAGCCCTAGCGATAACAGATACGCAGTATTTT. Amino acids: CASSLALAITDTQYF.